The clone carrying this T cell receptor (beta chain) was observed at least ten times. Its specificity is unknown. Trimming removed 6 bases at V and 2 bases at J, with 12 bases between. In germline, CDR1 is DFQATT, CDR2 SNEGSKA (reference sequence). The CDR3 covers 13 residues. Naive CD8 T cells underwent sorting with the CD8+CD4-CCR7+CD45RA+ definition. These data originate in a study of molecular identifiers for immune sequencing clone quantification. Study summary: Replicates partitioned RNA from roughly 21,000 or 96,000 naive CD8 cells into five parts, sequencing four. Notes on the study in general: One cell's worth of spiked Jurkat TCR RNA was reportedly detectable among 970,000 or so naive cells.

With listed TCR primers and previously described methods, bulk TCR libraries were prepared. TCRdb reprocessed the PCR reads with MiXCR, giving one entry per CDR3 protein. The sample lists some 70,000 distinct CDR3 sequences, 15% to 20% occurring once. This receptor was taken from a human donor in good health. Some libraries in this study had Jurkat cell RNA spiked in. Sequencing was performed on naive CD8+ T cells from blood, with Jurkat cell RNA spiked in. Subset indicated: FACS-sorted CD8+CD4-CCR7+CD45RA+ naive T cells. The chain recombines TRBV20-1 with TRBJ2-3; D not certain. The CDR3 is CSAQDGFTDTQYF. CDR3 nucleotide sequence: TGCAGTGCCCAGGACGGATTCACAGATACGCAGTATTTT.